The TCR beta chain described here comes from a study of cytomegalovirus exposure and HLA in healthy donors. In germline, CDR1 is SGHDT, CDR2 YYEEEE. Trimming took 0 bases from V and 11 from J, leaving 17 bases between them. This CDR3 contains 14 residues. The PCR used 60 Vbeta and 13 Jbeta primers. Sequencing was performed with immunoSEQ multiplex PCR; in TCRdb, only in-frame clones are kept and a portion is missing. The data contain 100,000 to 150,000 clones, 65% to 85% of them singletons. This sequence originates from a man younger than 35 in good health and CMV-seropositive. The specimen was PBMCs. V and J are TRBV5-6 and TRBJ2-5; TRBD1 might be the D (5 bases). The CDR3 region has the DNA TGTGCCAGCAGCTTGGGGTTAGGGGAACGTGAGCAGTACTTC. Its protein is CASSLGLGEREQYF. The variable domain in full, completed from reference TRBV5-6 and TRBJ2-5, reads DAGVTQSPTHLIKTRGQQVTLRCSPKSGHDTVSWYQQALGQGPQFIFQYYEEEERQRGNFPDRFSGHQFPNYSSELNVNALLLGDSALYLCASSLGLGEREQYFGPGTRLLVL.